This T cell receptor beta chain is from a study of CD8 T cells in Susac syndrome. Sequencing of TCR beta was carried out in blood CD8+ and CD4+ T cells. Healthy donors, matched for age and sex, constituted the control group. Random-hexamer reverse transcription was applied to roughly 0.5 to 1 ug RNA. An immunoSEQ multiplex PCR generated amplified TCR beta CDR3 products spanning 54 Vbeta and 13 Jbeta. TCRdb re-called the immunoSEQ multiplex PCR reads with MiXCR, one entry per CDR3 protein. The sample lists about 69,000 distinct CDR3 sequences, 95% occurring once. In germline, CDR1 is SQVTM, CDR2 ANQGSEA. V was pared by 0 bases and J by 5 bases, with 7 bases of the junction left unmatched. This CDR3 comprises 15 residues.

Sequencing was performed on CD8+ T cells from PBMCs. V usage is TRBV29-1 and J usage is TRBJ2-3; 8 bases agree with TRBD2. The receptor's source is a human donor in good health. In DNA, the CDR3 is TGCAGCGTTGAAGAGGGTAGCGGGGCGGGAGATACGCAGTATTTT. It specifies CSVEEGSGAGDTQYF.